Detailed here is one T cell receptor beta chain. This record belongs to a study of blood T cell repertoires in COVID-19. The CDR3 loop spans 15 amino acids. V shed 4 bases and J 4 bases; nucleotides not matched to a gene: 8. The germline CDR1 and CDR2 sequences are LGHNA and YNFKEQ. Sequencing used immunoSEQ multiplex PCR; TCRdb keeps in-frame clones, though not all of them. The sample consists of 110,000 or so clones, more than 75% of them appearing once. The receptor was derived from a woman aged 40 to 50 with acute or convalescent COVID-19. The chain combines TRBV4-2 with TRBJ2-3, with TRBD2 matching 7 bases. Source material: peripheral blood. CDR3 DNA sequence: TGTGCCAGCAGCCGAACTAGCGAGGTTTCAGATACGCAGTATTTT. Residues: CASSRTSEVSDTQYF.